Each of the 29 T cell receptor beta chains below was sequenced from the same sample in a study of blood T cell repertoires in COVID-19. Data came from immunoSEQ multiplex PCR; TCRdb stores just in-frame clones and leaves some out. The data contain hundreds of thousands of clones, around 82% of them singletons. Sequenced: peripheral blood. The source of these receptors is a woman aged 70-85 years with acute or convalescent COVID-19.

This sequence joins TRBV27 and TRBJ1-1, with 7 bases matching TRBD1. CDR1 is MNHEY and CDR2 is SMNVEV in the germline V gene (reference sequence). V lost 5 bases to trimming and J lost 1 base; unmatched junction nucleotides: 7. CDR3 length: 15 residues. The CDR3 here is CASSPRQGQNTEAFF. The CDR3 DNA sequence: TGTGCCAGCAGTCCTCGACAGGGCCAGAACACTGAAGCTTTCTTT.

The rearrangement uses TRBV19 and TRBJ1-3, with D perhaps TRBD1 (6 bases). Trimming took 7 bases from V and 4 from J, leaving 14 bases between them. The CDR3 is 14 amino acids. CDR1 is LNHDA and CDR2 is SQIVND in the germline V gene (reference sequence). The CDR3 spells CASIAQGAGNTIYF. The CDR3, as DNA: TGTGCCAGTATCGCACAGGGTGCCGGAAACACCATATATTTT.

The chain uses TRBV7-9 and TRBJ1-1; no definite D call. V was trimmed by 5 bases and J by 5 bases, leaving 12 bases between them. The CDR3 sequence is 13 residues long. Germline CDR1 SEHNR, CDR2 FQNEAQ (reference sequence). As DNA, the CDR3 is TGTGCCAGCAGCCAAACTGACGGGACTGAAGCTTTCTTT. Translated, it gives CASSQTDGTEAFF.

The chain recombines TRBV28 with TRBJ2-1; 10 bases match TRBD1. J gave up 7 bases and V 4 bases, and 13 bases lay outside the gene matches. The CDR3 sequence is 17 residues long. Germline values: CDR1 MDHEN, CDR2 SYDVKM. CDR3 coding DNA: TGTGCCAGCAGTTCCTTTCCGGGACAGGGGATGGGGAATGAGCAGTTCTTC. As protein: CASSSFPGQGMGNEQFF.

The chain recombines TRBV5-8 with TRBJ1-5; D is undetermined. The V and J ends lost 3 bases and 2 bases respectively, with 18 bases between them. Germline V gene sequence: CDR1 SGHTS, CDR2 YDEGEE. The CDR3 consists of 17 residues. CDR3 DNA sequence: TGTGCCAGCAGCTCCGGGATAGTTTTAATGGGCAATCAGCCCCAGCATTTT. Amino acids: CASSSGIVLMGNQPQHF.

V and J are TRBV19 and TRBJ1-1, with 8 nucleotides matching TRBD1. With V trimmed by 3 bases and J by 11 bases, 8 bases remained unmatched. This CDR3 contains 13 residues. Germline V gene lookup returns CDR1 LNHDA and CDR2 SQIVND (reference sequence). The CDR3 bases are TGTGCCAGTAGTATTGGGGCAGGGGGCGATGCTTTCTTT. Translated, it gives CASSIGAGGDAFF.

The J gene is TRBJ2-5, the V gene TRBV6-6; 10 bases are a match to TRBD2. V gave up 6 bases and J gave up 2 bases; unmatched junction bases: 3. The CDR3 extends over 14 amino acids. Germline CDR1 is MNHNY and CDR2 is SVGAGI (reference sequence). The CDR3 region is CASRGSGGQETQYF. CDR3 DNA sequence: TGTGCCAGCAGGGGTAGCGGGGGGCAAGAGACCCAGTACTTC.

Here the CDR3 DNA reads TGCGCCAGCAGCTTGAACACCGGGACAGGACGCGAGCAGTACTTC. Translated: CASSLNTGTGREQYF. This sequence joins TRBV5-1 and TRBJ2-7; TRBD1 agrees at 8 bases. V lost 1 base to trimming and J lost 6 bases; unmatched junction nucleotides: 9. The CDR3 spans 15 residues. Germline assignment: CDR1 SGHRS and CDR2 YFSETQ.

This clone occurred once. V and J are TRBV4-1 and TRBJ2-3; 9 bases match TRBD2. This CDR3 has 17 residues. CDR1 and CDR2 from the germline V gene are MGHRA and YSYEKL. The junction had 7 bases not matched to a gene; V was cut back by 1 base and J by 2 bases. CDR3 coding DNA: TGCGCCAGCAGCCAAGGGGAAGCGGGGGGTCCCACAGATACGCAGTATTTT. Its translation: CASSQGEAGGPTDTQYF.

In its sample, this clone was seen many times. The J gene is TRBJ2-5, the V gene TRBV15; TRBD2 matches at 16 bases. Trimming removed 2 bases from V and 5 bases from J; junction bases left unmatched: 17. The length of the CDR3 is 21 residues. Germline V gene sequence: CDR1 LNHNV, CDR2 YYDKDF (reference sequence). CDR3 sequence (DNA): TGTGCCACCAGCAGATCCGCCGGGACTAGCGGGGGGGCCTTGAGGTCGGAGACCCAGTACTTC. It specifies CATSRSAGTSGGALRSETQYF.

This clone was found a few times. This chain joins TRBV28 and TRBJ2-2; possibly TRBD2 for D (5 bases). Trimming removed 7 bases from V and 1 base from J, with 13 bases in between. Germline CDR1 reads MDHEN; CDR2 reads SYDVKM. This CDR3 contains 15 residues. CDR3 residues: CASTGSSLNTGELFF. The CDR3 DNA follows: TGTGCCAGCACCGGTTCTAGCCTGAACACCGGGGAGCTGTTTTTT.

The chain carries TRBV10-1 and TRBJ1-1; maybe TRBD1 (5 bases). V was shortened by 2 bases and J by 0 bases, with 10 bases between the two germline ends. Per the germline V gene, CDR1 is WNHNN and CDR2 is SYGVQD (reference sequence). The CDR3 loop spans 15 amino acids. CDR3 region: CASSEVGQMNTEAFF. The CDR3 nucleotides read TGCGCCAGCAGTGAGGTCGGACAAATGAACACTGAAGCTTTCTTT.

J is TRBJ1-1 and V is TRBV7-2; D remains ambiguous. Trimming left V 1 base short and J 4 bases short, with 7 bases between. This CDR3 is built from 13 residues. Germline-derived CDR1 and CDR2 are SGHTA and FQGNSA. CDR3 protein: CASSLGTTTEAFF. The CDR3 DNA is TGTGCCAGCAGCTTAGGCACAACCACTGAAGCTTTCTTT.

This chain joins TRBV7-2 and TRBJ2-1, with 9 bases identical to TRBD1. This CDR3 has 15 residues. Germline V CDR1 and CDR2: SGHTA, FQGNSA. With V trimmed by 2 bases and J by 2 bases, 1 base remained unmatched. The CDR3 protein is CASSLTGGTYNEQFF. CDR3 DNA: TGTGCCAGCAGCTTAACAGGGGGCACCTACAATGAGCAGTTCTTC.

The chain has TRBV6-1 and TRBJ2-7; TRBD1 agrees at 7 bases. CDR1 and CDR2 from the germline V gene are MNHNS and SASEGT. This CDR3 has 13 residues. V trimming: 1 base; J trimming: 6 bases; junction bases outside the gene matches: 3. CDR3 loop: CASSEDRGAEQYF. DNA for the CDR3: TGTGCCAGCAGTGAAGACAGGGGTGCCGAGCAGTACTTC.

V is TRBV6-2 or TRBV6-3 and J is TRBJ1-2, with TRBD1 as a possible D gene (5 bases). The germline CDR1 and CDR2 sequences are MNHEY and SVGEGT. Trimming removed 4 bases at V and 3 bases at J, with 15 bases between. The length of the CDR3 is 15 residues. CDR3: CASSSTDVGDYGYTF. CDR3 nucleotide sequence: TGTGCCAGCAGTTCCACGGACGTAGGGGACTATGGCTACACCTTC.

The V gene is TRBV27, the J gene TRBJ1-5, with a tentative D call TRBD1 (5 bases). Germline assignment: CDR1 MNHEY and CDR2 SMNVEV (reference sequence). This CDR3 has 14 amino acids. The germline V and J ends were trimmed by 10 bases and 4 bases, with 17 bases remaining between them. The CDR3 coding sequence is TGTGCCACCTCTCGGGGGTGGGGGAATCAGCCCCAGCATTTT. This codes for CATSRGWGNQPQHF.

The rearrangement uses TRBV24-1 and TRBJ2-1; TRBD1 might be the D (6 bases). The V end was cut by 7 bases, the J end by 0 bases, with 12 bases between. The germline V gene has CDR1 KGHDR and CDR2 SFDVKD. The CDR3 is made up of 15 amino acids. CDR3 coding DNA: TGTGCCACCAGCCCTACAGGGTACTCCTACAATGAGCAGTTCTTC. Translation gives CATSPTGYSYNEQFF.

This chain's CDR3 is CASSHPAGVSVFSNQPQHF. The CDR3 DNA reads as TGTGCCAGCAGCCATCCGGCGGGGGTTTCGGTCTTTAGCAATCAGCCCCAGCATTTT. This chain links TRBV3-1 (or the pseudogene TRBV3-2) with TRBJ1-5, with D perhaps TRBD1 (5 bases). The length of the CDR3 is 19 residues. CDR1 is LGHDT, CDR2 YNNKEL, per germline (reference sequence). V gave up 3 bases and J gave up 0 bases, with 21 bases separating them.

The chain employs TRBV7-9 and TRBJ2-2; weak D call: TRBD1 (8 bases). This CDR3 spans 16 amino acids. Germline-derived CDR1 and CDR2 are SEHNR and FQNEAQ (reference sequence). V was clipped by 3 bases and J by 5 bases, with 16 bases between them. CDR3 DNA sequence: TGTGCCAGCAGCTTGCCTGGACAGGGAGGGACCGGGGAGCTGTTTTTT. Amino acids: CASSLPGQGGTGELFF.

Only one count was recorded for this clone. The chain is built from TRBV5-4 and TRBJ1-1; 10 positions match TRBD1. The CDR3 has 17 amino acids. Germline CDR1 is SGHNT and CDR2 is YYREEE (reference sequence). Germline trimming cut 0 bases from V and 1 base from J; bases unmatched to any gene: 6. The CDR3 sequence: CASSLGDRGFGNTEAFF. The CDR3 bases are TGTGCCAGCAGCTTGGGGGACAGGGGTTTTGGGAACACTGAAGCTTTCTTT.

The chain uses TRBV19 and TRBJ2-1, with 9 bases matching TRBD2. J lost 5 bases, V lost 3 bases, and 5 bases had no gene match. The CDR3 totals 15 residues. The germline gives CDR1 LNHDA, CDR2 SQIVND (reference sequence). The CDR3 DNA is TGTGCCAGTAGTATGGGCCTAGCGGGGAACAATGAGCAGTTCTTC. Protein product: CASSMGLAGNNEQFF.

The sample holds one count of this clone. V gene TRBV5-4 combines with J gene TRBJ2-5, with TRBD1 matching over 9 bases. The trim removed 4 bases at V and 7 bases at J, leaving 14 bases unmatched. Germline V CDR1 and CDR2: SGHNT, YYREEE (reference sequence). The CDR3 sequence is 16 residues long. The CDR3 DNA reads TGTGCCAGCAGCGTCTTTCCTACTGGACAGGGGACGACCCAGTACTTC. It encodes CASSVFPTGQGTTQYF.

The chain is built from TRBV3-1 (or the pseudogene TRBV3-2) and TRBJ2-5, with D perhaps TRBD2 (6 bases). Germline values: CDR1 LGHDT, CDR2 YNNKEL (reference sequence). The length of the CDR3 is 14 residues. V was cut by 4 bases and J by 5 bases, with 14 bases left in between. CDR3 amino acids: CASSPSGLLETQYF. CDR3 DNA: TGTGCCAGCAGCCCGTCCGGACTATTGGAGACCCAGTACTTC.

The gene calls are TRBV12-3 or TRBV12-4 and TRBJ2-2; D is uncertain. Trimming pared 6 bases from V and 5 bases from J, leaving 4 bases between. The CDR3 is 11 residues long. The CDR3 nucleotides read TGTGCCAGCAGCAATACCGGGGAGCTGTTTTTT. Translated, it gives CASSNTGELFF.

The chain recombines TRBV10-3 with TRBJ1-2, with 9 positions matching TRBD1. The V gene's germline CDR1 is ENHRY and CDR2 SYGVKD. The length of the CDR3 is 14 residues. V was pared by 6 bases and J by 5 bases, with 7 bases of the junction left unmatched. The chain's CDR3 is CAIRGQGRMYGYTF. Here the CDR3 DNA reads TGTGCCATCAGGGGACAGGGTCGGATGTATGGCTACACCTTC.

V is TRBV5-8 and J is TRBJ2-2; 10 bases align to TRBD2. CDR3 size: 15 residues. The V and J ends lost 5 bases and 6 bases, in that order; junction bases with no gene match: 7. Per germline, CDR1 SGHTS and CDR2 YDEGEE. The CDR3 reads CASRAGLAAAGELFF. The CDR3 nucleotides read TGTGCCAGCAGGGCCGGACTAGCGGCGGCCGGGGAGCTGTTTTTT.

The sample holds a few counts of this clone. The rearrangement links TRBV6-6 to TRBJ1-6, with a possible D match to TRBD1 (5 bases). Between the trimmed V and J ends, which lost 5 bases and 7 bases, there was a span of 6 bases. The germline gives CDR1 MNHNY, CDR2 SVGAGI (reference sequence). There are 12 residues in the CDR3. CDR3 loop: CASSPGNSPLHF. The CDR3, as DNA: TGTGCCAGCAGTCCAGGGAATTCACCCCTCCACTTT.

This clone was seen repeatedly, ten times or more. This rearrangement joins TRBV28 to TRBJ2-1, with TRBD1 matching over 12 bases. The CDR3 is 11 amino acids. J lost 15 bases, V lost 6 bases, and 3 bases had no gene match. Looked up from germline, CDR1 is MDHEN and CDR2 is SYDVKM. CDR3: CASSRDRGRFF. The CDR3 DNA sequence: TGTGCCAGCAGCCGGGACAGGGGGCGGTTCTTC.